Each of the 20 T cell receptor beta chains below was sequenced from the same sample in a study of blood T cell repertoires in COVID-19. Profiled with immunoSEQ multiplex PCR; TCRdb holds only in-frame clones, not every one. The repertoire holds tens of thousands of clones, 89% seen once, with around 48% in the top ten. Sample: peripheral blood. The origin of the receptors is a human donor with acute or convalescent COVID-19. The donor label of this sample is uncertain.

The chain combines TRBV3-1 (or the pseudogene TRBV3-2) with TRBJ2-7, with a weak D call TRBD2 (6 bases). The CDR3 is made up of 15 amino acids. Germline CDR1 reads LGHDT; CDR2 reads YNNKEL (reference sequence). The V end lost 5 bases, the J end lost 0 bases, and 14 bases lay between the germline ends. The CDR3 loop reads CASSRSDSGSYEQYF. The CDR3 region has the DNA TGTGCCAGCAGCAGGTCGGATAGCGGCTCCTACGAGCAGTACTTC.

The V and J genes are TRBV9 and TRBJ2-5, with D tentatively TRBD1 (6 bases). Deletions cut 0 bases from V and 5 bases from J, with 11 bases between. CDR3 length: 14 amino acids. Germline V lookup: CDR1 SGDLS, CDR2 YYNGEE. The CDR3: CASSVGQGLETQYF. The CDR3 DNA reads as TGTGCCAGCAGCGTAGGTCAGGGGCTTGAGACCCAGTACTTC.

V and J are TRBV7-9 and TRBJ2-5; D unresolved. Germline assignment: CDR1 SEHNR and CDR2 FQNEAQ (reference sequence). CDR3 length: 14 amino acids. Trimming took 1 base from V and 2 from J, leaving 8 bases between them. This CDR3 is CASSLGAAQETQYF. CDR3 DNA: TGTGCCAGCAGCTTAGGGGCAGCACAAGAGACCCAGTACTTC.

The CDR3 DNA follows: TGTGCCAGCAGGGAGGGACAGACCTTCAATCAGCCCCAGCATTTT. This sequence encodes CASREGQTFNQPQHF. The J gene is TRBJ1-5, the V gene TRBV28; 7 positions agree with TRBD1. The germline gives CDR1 MDHEN, CDR2 SYDVKM. The V gene end was trimmed by 6 bases and the J gene end by 3 bases; junction bases not matched to a gene: 8. The CDR3 consists of 15 residues.

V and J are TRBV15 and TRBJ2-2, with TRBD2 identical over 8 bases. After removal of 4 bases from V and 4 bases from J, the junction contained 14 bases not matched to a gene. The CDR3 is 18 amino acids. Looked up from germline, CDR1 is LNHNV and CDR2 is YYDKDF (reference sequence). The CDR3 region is CATSTLSGAGGFTGELFF. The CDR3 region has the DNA TGTGCCACCAGCACCTTAAGCGGGGCGGGGGGTTTCACCGGGGAGCTGTTTTTT. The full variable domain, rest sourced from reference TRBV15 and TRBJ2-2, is DAMVIQNPRYQVTQFGKPVTLSCSQTLNHNVMYWYQQKSSQAPKLLFHYYDKDFNNEADTPDNFQSRRPNTSFCFLDIRSPGLGDTAMYLCATSTLSGAGGFTGELFFGEGSRLTVL.

The CDR3 region has the DNA TGTGCCAGCAGCCACCTGGGGGGGAGTAGGAGCGGGGAGCTGTTTTTT. Its translation: CASSHLGGSRSGELFF. The chain carries TRBV3-1 (or the pseudogene TRBV3-2) and TRBJ2-2; 7 bases align to TRBD2. CDR3 size: 16 residues. V gave up 3 bases and J gave up 7 bases; unmatched junction bases: 11. In germline, CDR1 is LGHDT, CDR2 YNNKEL (reference sequence).

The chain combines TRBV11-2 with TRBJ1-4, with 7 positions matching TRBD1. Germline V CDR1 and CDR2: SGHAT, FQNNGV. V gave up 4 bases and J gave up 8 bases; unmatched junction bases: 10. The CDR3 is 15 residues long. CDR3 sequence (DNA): TGTGCCAGCAGCTCAAACAGGGGAGGAGGGGAAAAACTGTTTTTT. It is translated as CASSSNRGGGEKLFF. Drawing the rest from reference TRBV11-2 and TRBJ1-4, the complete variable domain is EAGVAQSPRYKIIEKRQSVAFWCNPISGHATLYWYQQILGQGPKLLIQFQNNGVVDDSQLPKDRFSAERLKGVDSTLKIQPAKLEDSAVYLCASSSNRGGGEKLFFGSGTQLSVL.

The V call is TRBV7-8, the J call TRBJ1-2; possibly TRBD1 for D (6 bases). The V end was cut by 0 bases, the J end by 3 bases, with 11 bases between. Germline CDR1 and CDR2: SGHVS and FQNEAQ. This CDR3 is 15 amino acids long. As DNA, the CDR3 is TGTGCCAGCAGCTTAGCTCGGGCAGGGGACTATGGCTACACCTTC. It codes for CASSLARAGDYGYTF.

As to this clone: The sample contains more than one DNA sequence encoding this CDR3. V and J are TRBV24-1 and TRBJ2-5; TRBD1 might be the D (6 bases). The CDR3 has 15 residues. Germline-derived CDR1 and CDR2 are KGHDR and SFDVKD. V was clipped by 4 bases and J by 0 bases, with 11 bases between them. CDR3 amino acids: CATSELTGNQETQYF. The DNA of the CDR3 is TGTGCCACCAGTGAACTGACAGGAAACCAAGAGACCCAGTACTTC.

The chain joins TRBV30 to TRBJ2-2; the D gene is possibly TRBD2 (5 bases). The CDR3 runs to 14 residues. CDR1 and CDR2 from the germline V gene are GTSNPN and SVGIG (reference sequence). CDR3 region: CAAGGSSNTGELFF. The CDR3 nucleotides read TGTGCGGCAGGAGGTAGCTCGAACACCGGGGAGCTGTTTTTT.

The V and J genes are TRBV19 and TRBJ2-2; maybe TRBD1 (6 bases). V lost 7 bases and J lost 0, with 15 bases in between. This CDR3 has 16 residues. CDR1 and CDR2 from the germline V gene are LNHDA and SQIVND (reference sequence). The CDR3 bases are TGTGCCAGTAACAACGACAGGCTTGCGAACACCGGGGAGCTGTTTTTT. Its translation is CASNNDRLANTGELFF.

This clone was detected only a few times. The CDR3 bases are TGCGCCAGCAGCCCAACGGCAGGGTATGGCTATGGCTACACCTTC. Amino acid sequence: CASSPTAGYGYGYTF. This chain joins TRBV5-1 and TRBJ1-2; tentatively, D is TRBD1 (5 bases). The germline gives CDR1 SGHRS, CDR2 YFSETQ. Trimming left V 4 bases short and J 4 bases short, with 17 bases between. CDR3 length equals 15 residues.

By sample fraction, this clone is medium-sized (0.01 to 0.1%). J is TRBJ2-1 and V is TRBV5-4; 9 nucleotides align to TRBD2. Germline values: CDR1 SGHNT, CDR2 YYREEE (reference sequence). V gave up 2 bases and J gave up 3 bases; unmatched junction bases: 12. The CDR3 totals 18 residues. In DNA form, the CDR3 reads TGTGCCAGCAGCTTCGGTGTCGGTGCTAGCGGGAACTACAATGAGCAGTTCTTC. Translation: CASSFGVGASGNYNEQFF. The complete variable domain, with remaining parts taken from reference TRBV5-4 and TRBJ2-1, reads ETGVTQSPTHLIKTRGQQVTLRCSSQSGHNTVSWYQQALGQGPQFIFQYYREEENGRGNFPPRFSGLQFPNYSSELNVNALELDDSALYLCASSFGVGASGNYNEQFFGPGTRLTVL.

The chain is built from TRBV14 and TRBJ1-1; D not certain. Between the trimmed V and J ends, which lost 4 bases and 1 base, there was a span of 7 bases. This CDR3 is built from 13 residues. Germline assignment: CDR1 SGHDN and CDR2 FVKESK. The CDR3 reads CASSRGGNTEAFF. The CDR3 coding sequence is TGTGCCAGCAGCCGCGGAGGGAACACTGAAGCTTTCTTT. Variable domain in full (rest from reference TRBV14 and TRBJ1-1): EAGVTQFPSHSVIEKGQTVTLRCDPISGHDNLYWYRRVMGKEIKFLLHFVKESKQDESGMPNNRFLAERTGGTYSTLKVQPAELEDSGVYFCASSRGGNTEAFFGQGTRLTVV.

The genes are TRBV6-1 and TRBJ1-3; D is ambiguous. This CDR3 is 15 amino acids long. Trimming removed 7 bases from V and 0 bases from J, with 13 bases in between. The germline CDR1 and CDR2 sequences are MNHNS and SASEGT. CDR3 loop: CASTYGTVSGNTIYF. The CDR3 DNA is TGTGCCAGCACATACGGTACAGTCTCTGGAAACACCATATATTTT.

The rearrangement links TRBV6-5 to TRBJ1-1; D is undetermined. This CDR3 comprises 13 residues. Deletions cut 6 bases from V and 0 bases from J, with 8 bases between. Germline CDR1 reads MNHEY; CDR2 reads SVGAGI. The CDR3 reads CASRSTMNTEAFF. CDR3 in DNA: TGTGCCAGCAGATCAACAATGAACACTGAAGCTTTCTTT.

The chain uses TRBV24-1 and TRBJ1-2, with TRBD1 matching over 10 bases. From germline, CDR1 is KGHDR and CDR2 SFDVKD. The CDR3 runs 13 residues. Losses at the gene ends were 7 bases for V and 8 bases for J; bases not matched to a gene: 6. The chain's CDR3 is CATSRQGAGGYTF. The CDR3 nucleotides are TGTGCCACCAGCCGACAGGGGGCTGGGGGCTACACCTTC.

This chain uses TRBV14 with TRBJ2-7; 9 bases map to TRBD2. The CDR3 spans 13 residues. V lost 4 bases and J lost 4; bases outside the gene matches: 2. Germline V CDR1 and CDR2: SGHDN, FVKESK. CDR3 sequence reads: CASSPGLAYEQYF. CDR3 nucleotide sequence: TGTGCCAGCAGCCCAGGACTAGCGTACGAGCAGTACTTC.

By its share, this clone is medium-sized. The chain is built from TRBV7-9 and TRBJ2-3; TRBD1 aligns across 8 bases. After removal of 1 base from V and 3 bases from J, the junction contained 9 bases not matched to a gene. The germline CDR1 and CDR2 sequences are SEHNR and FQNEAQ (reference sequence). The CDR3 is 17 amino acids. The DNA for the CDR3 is TGTGCCAGCAGCTTAGGGCAGACAGGGGCGCGGACAGATACGCAGTATTTT. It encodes CASSLGQTGARTDTQYF.

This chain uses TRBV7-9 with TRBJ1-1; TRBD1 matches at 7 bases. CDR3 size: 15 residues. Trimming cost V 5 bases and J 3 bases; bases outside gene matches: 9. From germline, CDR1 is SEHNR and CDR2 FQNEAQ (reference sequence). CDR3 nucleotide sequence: TGTGCCAGCAGCCATGATAGAACAGGGGACACTGAAGCTTTCTTT. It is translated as CASSHDRTGDTEAFF.